These T cell receptor beta chains were read from a single sample in a study of beta chain features in type 1 diabetes. Method: immunoSEQ multiplex PCR; TCRdb's copy keeps in-frame clones and lacks some. The sample contains 600,000 to 700,000 clones, around an eighth of which appear only once. Specimen: naive CD4+ T cells from blood. The receptors stem from a man aged 25 to 45 with type 1 diabetes. The CDR3 runs from the conserved cysteine through the conserved F or W. The D gene is left open where the match is weak. The listing skips clone size in some rows; elsewhere it reads once, few, many or a size class.

>NA|TRBJ2-3|TRBV10-3|NA
CAISELGSKVLTDTQYF
TGTGCCATCAGTGAATTGGGCAGTAAAGTCTTAACAGATACGCAGTATTTT
>NA|TRBJ1-1|TRBV11-3|NA
CASSLELSSGTEAFF
TGTGCCAGCAGCTTAGAGCTATCATCGGGCACTGAAGCTTTCTTT
>NA|TRBJ1-5|TRBV28|NA
CASSLGQFGRSQPQHF
TGTGCCAGCAGTTTGGGTCAGTTTGGCAGGAGTCAGCCCCAGCATTTT
>NA|TRBJ2-5|TRBV6-1|NA
CASSERAGDLETQYF
TGTGCCAGCAGTGAACGAGCAGGGGATTTAGAGACCCAGTACTTC
>NA|TRBJ1-4|TRBV20-1|NA
CSARAGEKLFF
TGCAGTGCTAGAGCAGGTGAAAAACTGTTTTTT
>NA|TRBJ2-2|TRBV7-2|NA
CASTLWGSNTGELFF
TGTGCCAGCACCCTGTGGGGATCGAACACCGGGGAGCTGTTTTTT
>NA|TRBJ1-1|TRBV15|NA
CATSREAPTVNTEAFF
TGTGCCACCAGCAGAGAAGCCCCCACTGTGAACACTGAAGCTTTCTTT
>TRBD2|TRBJ2-1|TRBV7-2|NA
CASSRSGGRGNEQFF
TGTGCCAGCAGTCGCAGCGGGGGGCGCGGGAATGAGCAGTTCTTC
>NA|TRBJ2-4|TRBV7-9|few
CASSLGSGLAKNIQYF
TGTGCCAGCAGCTTAGGATCAGGGCTAGCCAAAAACATTCAGTACTTC
>NA|TRBJ2-3|TRBV28|NA
CASTPLGHETDTQYF
TGTGCCAGCACGCCCCTTGGCCACGAGACAGATACGCAGTATTTT
>NA|TRBJ2-7|TRBV9|few
CASSVEPGPYEQYF
TGTGCCAGCAGCGTAGAACCAGGGCCCTACGAGCAGTACTTC
>NA|TRBJ1-2|TRBV2|NA
CASSEGLLSNYGYTF
TGTGCCAGCAGTGAAGGATTGCTATCTAACTATGGCTACACCTTC
>NA|TRBJ2-3|TRBV14|few
CASSFAAGGTQYF
TGTGCCAGCAGCTTCGCCGCCGGGGGTACGCAGTATTTT
>NA|TRBJ2-7|TRBV4-2|NA
CASSRGVQGSSVYEQYF
TGTGCCAGCAGCCGAGGGGTCCAAGGGTCTAGCGTATACGAGCAGTACTTC
>NA|TRBJ1-3|TRBV7-9|few
CASSLMGNTIYF
TGTGCCAGCAGCTTAATGGGAAACACCATATATTTT
>TRBD1|TRBJ2-7|TRBV6-5|NA
CASRWTGGAPYEQYF
TGTGCCAGCCGATGGACAGGAGGTGCTCCCTACGAGCAGTACTTC
>NA|TRBJ1-5|TRBV6-5|NA
CASGRGRGRNQPQHF
TGTGCCAGCGGGAGGGGGAGAGGGCGCAATCAGCCCCAGCATTTT
>TRBD1|TRBJ2-7|TRBV7-2|few
CASSSWYRDRTYEQYF
TGTGCCAGCAGCTCCTGGTACCGGGACAGGACCTACGAGCAGTACTTC
>TRBD1|TRBJ1-2|TRBV2|NA
CASSEDRGRNGYTF
TGTGCCAGCAGTGAAGACAGGGGGCGAAATGGCTACACCTTC
>NA|TRBJ1-2|TRBV4-3|NA
CASSQDGARYGYTF
TGCGCCAGCAGCCAAGACGGGGCGCGGTATGGCTACACCTTC
>TRBD1|TRBJ2-7|TRBV6-5|few
CASSYDGDRLPYEQYF
TGTGCCAGCAGTTACGACGGGGACAGGTTACCCTACGAGCAGTACTTC
>NA|TRBJ2-7|TRBV5-6|few
CASSLMGLITYEQYF
TGTGCCAGCAGCTTGATGGGCCTGATTACCTACGAGCAGTACTTC
>TRBD1|TRBJ1-3|TRBV23-1|few
CAFLRDSCNGNTIYF
TGCGCCTTCCTAAGGGACAGTTGCAATGGAAACACCATATATTTT
>NA|TRBJ2-5|TRBV7-2|NA
CASSPGQSETQYF
TGTGCCAGCAGCCCAGGACAATCCGAGACCCAGTACTTC
>NA|TRBJ1-5|TRBV2|NA
CASSPRRTDSNQPQHF
TGTGCCAGCAGTCCCAGACGGACAGATAGCAATCAGCCCCAGCATTTT
>NA|TRBJ2-3|TRBV9|few
CASSVVGDSTDTQYF
TGTGCCAGCAGCGTGGTTGGCGATAGCACAGATACGCAGTATTTT
>NA|TRBJ2-1|TRBV5-4|few
CASSLGGSSYNEQFF
TGTGCCAGCAGCTTGGGCGGAAGCTCCTACAATGAGCAGTTCTTC
>NA|TRBJ2-3|TRBV2|NA
CASSEGVTDTQYF
TGTGCCAGCAGTGAAGGAGTCACAGATACGCAGTATTTT